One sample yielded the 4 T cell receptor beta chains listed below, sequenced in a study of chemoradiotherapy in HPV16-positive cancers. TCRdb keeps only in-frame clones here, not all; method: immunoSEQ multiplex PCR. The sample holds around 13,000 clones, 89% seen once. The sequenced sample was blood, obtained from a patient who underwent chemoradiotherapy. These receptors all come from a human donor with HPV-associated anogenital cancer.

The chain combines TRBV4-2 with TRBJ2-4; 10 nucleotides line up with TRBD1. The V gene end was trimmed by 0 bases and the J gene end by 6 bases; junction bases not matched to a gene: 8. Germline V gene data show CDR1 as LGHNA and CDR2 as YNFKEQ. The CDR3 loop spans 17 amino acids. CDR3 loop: CASSQDGETGGANIQYF. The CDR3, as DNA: TGTGCCAGCAGCCAAGATGGCGAGACAGGGGGCGCAAACATTCAGTACTTC.

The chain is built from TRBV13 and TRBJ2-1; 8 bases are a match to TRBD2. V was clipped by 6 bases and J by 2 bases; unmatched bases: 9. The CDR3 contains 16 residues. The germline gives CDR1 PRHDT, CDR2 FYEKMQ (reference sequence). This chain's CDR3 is CASRSLADSPYNEQFF. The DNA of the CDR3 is TGTGCCAGCAGGTCACTAGCGGATTCCCCCTACAATGAGCAGTTCTTC.

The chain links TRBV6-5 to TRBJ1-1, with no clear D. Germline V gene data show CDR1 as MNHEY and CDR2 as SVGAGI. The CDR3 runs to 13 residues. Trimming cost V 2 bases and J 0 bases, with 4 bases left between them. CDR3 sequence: CASSYQVNTEAFF. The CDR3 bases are TGTGCCAGCAGTTACCAGGTGAACACTGAAGCTTTCTTT.

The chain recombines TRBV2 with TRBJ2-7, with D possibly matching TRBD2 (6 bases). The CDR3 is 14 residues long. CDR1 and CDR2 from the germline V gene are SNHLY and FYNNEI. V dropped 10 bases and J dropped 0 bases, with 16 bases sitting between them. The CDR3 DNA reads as TGTGCCACCAACCACGACGGGGGCTCCTACGAGCAGTACTTC. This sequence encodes CATNHDGGSYEQYF.